This T cell receptor (beta chain) was obtained from a study of T cell responses to AZD1222 COVID-19 vaccine (dated by TCRdb to the early 2020s). About the investigation overall: TCR sequencing was performed for 230 to 250 trial participants, of whom about 200 were given two doses of AZD1222 and around 25 were given two doses of MenACWY control vaccine. Trial participants were enrolled into age subgroups of 18-55, 56-69 and 70-plus years, which contained 148, 28 and 57 TCR-sequenced participants, respectively. Overall results and qualifications from the work: The vaccine-associated CD4 TCRs covered the entire spike protein, and the dominant responses fell in regions 160-218 and 743-854. Only six AZD1222 recipients were SARS-CoV-2 seropositive at baseline, limiting conclusions about previously exposed vaccinees. Most participants were white British and females outnumbered males, and the authors suggested that clonal diversity may have been underestimated. Spike-specific TCR breadth and depth rose significantly after two AZD1222 doses compared with day 0 and with MenACWY recipients. Nearly half of unique spike-specific TCRs reportedly recognized epitopes outside regions mutated in the B.1.351 and B.1.1.7 variants. Because no day 14 peak-response samples were available, the repertoires could be characterized only after the peak T cell response. In the small 56-69-year group, the increase in depth fell short of significance, most likely because of low power.

From V the trimming removes 0 bases and from J it removes 1 base, while the gene matches leave 7 bases of the junction unaccounted for. The CDR3 holds 18 amino acids from the cysteine to the phenylalanine. The CDR3 DNA has 54 bases and is translated from base 1. Based on the germline V gene (reference sequence), the CDR1 and CDR2 sequences are SGHNT and YYREEE. The time point label, read with the paper, signifies: about 28 days (+/-7) after the second vaccine dose. Per the publication, the treatment or condition label means: meningococcal conjugate vaccine given as trial control. Vaccinee samples came from UK trials COV001 and COV002, including a single-blind randomized controlled phase 2/3 trial of AZD1222 (ChAdOx1 nCoV-19) in healthy adults. Trial participant PBMC samples were collected at day 0 and day 28 after the second dose for TCRbeta chain sequencing. The CDR3 regions of human TCRbeta chains were analyzed by immunosequencing. Per the authors' processing: Repertoire TCRs were matched against a reference library of SARS-CoV-2-specific TCRs generated with the MIRA antigen-specificity platform. Breadth meant the fraction of unique TCRs that were SARS-CoV-2-associated, whereas depth meant the fraction of total T cells that were SARS-CoV-2-associated. Using the MIRA data, every spike-specific TCR was mapped to the spike region that the TCR reacted to and assigned to either a CD4 or a CD8 class. Log10-transformed breadth and depth values were compared by one-way ANOVA with Sidak's multiple comparisons tests. TCRdb took over this immuneACCESS table, retaining in-frame rearrangements with V and J assigned. Such tables are incomplete; in checked studies, under half of the missing clones stem from an unresolved V gene, and the remainder is unexplained. V and J calls plus clone size are reproduced from that table; the DNA served to infer D and trimming. The sample table holds about 180,000 clones, of which approximately 95% were seen once. 0.8% to 1.3% of the sample belongs to the ten largest clones.

This clone was picked up a small number of times. It has no known antigen specificity. No quality values exist for individual bases; no much larger clone is one base distant. Source: peripheral blood, taken 28 days after the second dose of the MenACWY control vaccine. The sequence is built from TRBV5-4 and TRBJ2-2; 9 central nucleotides agree with TRBD2. The receptor was derived from an adult who received the MenACWY meningococcal vaccine as a control. The bases read TGTGCCAGCAGCTTGGGAGTAGCGGGGGCCCAGAACACCGGGGAGCTGTTTTTT. Its translation reads: CASSLGVAGAQNTGELFF. With the portions outside the CDR3 filled from the reference TRBV5-4 and TRBJ2-2 genes, the complete variable region becomes ETGVTQSPTHLIKTRGQQVTLRCSSQSGHNTVSWYQQALGQGPQFIFQYYREEENGRGNFPPRFSGLQFPNYSSELNVNALELDDSALYLCASSLGVAGAQNTGELFFGEGSRLTVL.